Shown below are 28 T cell receptor beta chains from a single sample sequenced in a study of blood T cell repertoires in COVID-19. Clones were sequenced by immunoSEQ multiplex PCR, and TCRdb holds only the in-frame ones, with some missing. The sample holds 300,000 to 450,000 clones, about 89% seen once. The sequenced sample was peripheral blood. These receptors all come from a woman aged 30 to 39 with COVID-19, enrolled during active disease.

The gene calls are TRBV19 and TRBJ2-5; 13 bases line up with TRBD2. Per germline, CDR1 LNHDA and CDR2 SQIVND (reference sequence). With 5 bases clipped from V and 3 bases from J, the junction kept 6 bases outside the gene matches. This CDR3 contains 16 residues. The CDR3 sequence: CASSFPGLAGKETQYF. The CDR3 region has the DNA TGTGCCAGTAGTTTCCCGGGACTAGCGGGGAAAGAGACCCAGTACTTC.

The CDR3 region is CASRGRGSANYNEQFF. In DNA form, the CDR3 reads TGTGCCAGCAGGGGCCGGGGTAGCGCGAACTACAATGAGCAGTTCTTC. The chain links TRBV6-4 to TRBJ2-1; weak D call: TRBD2 (5 bases). V was cut by 6 bases and J by 3 bases, with 18 bases left in between. Germline V lookup: CDR1 MRHNA, CDR2 SNTAGT. The CDR3 has 16 amino acids.

CDR3 in amino acids: CASSVDRSYEQYF. The CDR3 DNA follows: TGTGCCAGCAGCGTGGACAGAAGCTACGAGCAGTACTTC. The rearrangement links TRBV7-9 to TRBJ2-7, with D possibly TRBD1 on 6 matching bases. Trimming removed 5 bases at V and 3 bases at J, with 11 bases between. Per the germline V gene, CDR1 is SEHNR and CDR2 is FQNEAQ (reference sequence). The CDR3 runs 13 residues.

The chain uses TRBV24-1 and TRBJ1-2, with D possibly TRBD1 on 5 matching bases. From germline, CDR1 is KGHDR and CDR2 SFDVKD. The ends were cut back, 4 bases at V and 8 bases at J, with 16 bases in the middle. CDR3 length: 14 amino acids. The CDR3 region is CATSDLRQSRGYTF. For the CDR3, the DNA is TGTGCCACCAGTGACCTAAGACAGAGTAGGGGCTACACCTTC.

V gene TRBV24-1 combines with J gene TRBJ2-3; 7 bases map to TRBD1. V dropped 4 bases and J dropped 3; count of bases not matched to a gene: 6. This CDR3 contains 15 residues. Germline lookup yields CDR1 KGHDR and CDR2 SFDVKD. CDR3 DNA: TGTGCCACCAGTGACGACAGGGTGGAGACAGATACGCAGTATTTT. It encodes CATSDDRVETDTQYF.

This clone was counted a single time. This chain joins TRBV4-1 and TRBJ2-1; tentative D call: TRBD1 (6 bases). Germline V gene lookup returns CDR1 MGHRA and CDR2 YSYEKL. The CDR3 contains 15 residues. V lost 5 bases, J lost 7 bases, and 18 bases lay in between. The CDR3 nucleotides are TGCGCCAGCAGCTACCGAGGGGGACCAAGGAATGAGCAGTTCTTC. Its translation: CASSYRGGPRNEQFF.

This chain connects TRBV9 to TRBJ2-1; D is possibly TRBD2 (6 bases). Germline V CDR1 and CDR2: SGDLS, YYNGEE. V lost 0 bases and J lost 4, with 11 bases in between. This CDR3 is 15 amino acids long. CDR3 nucleotide sequence: TGTGCCAGCAGCGTAGGTACTAGCTTTTACAATGAGCAGTTCTTC. Translation: CASSVGTSFYNEQFF.

This clone was seen more than once but under ten times. This sample includes further DNA sequences coding for the same CDR3. The chain has TRBV7-9 and TRBJ2-1, with TRBD1 identical over 9 bases. Germline V CDR1 and CDR2: SEHNR, FQNEAQ (reference sequence). The CDR3 is 15 amino acids. The J segment lost 3 bases and the V segment lost 6 bases, leaving 6 bases of the junction unmatched. DNA of the CDR3: TGTGCCAGCAGTTCAACAGGGGGCATCTACAATGAGCAGTTCTTC. Its protein product is CASSSTGGIYNEQFF.

This clone was counted once. This rearrangement joins TRBV9 to TRBJ1-2; D ambiguous. This CDR3 spans 17 amino acids. Germline V CDR1 and CDR2: SGDLS, YYNGEE. The V end lost 4 bases, the J end lost 0 bases, and 19 bases lay between the germline ends. The CDR3 DNA follows: TGTGCCAGCAGCCCAGAAGGGAGGCGGAGAGCTAACTATGGCTACACCTTC. Protein: CASSPEGRRRANYGYTF.

The chain recombines TRBV11-1 with TRBJ2-7, with D perhaps TRBD2 (6 bases). The CDR3 spans 15 residues. Trimming removed 4 bases at V and 2 bases at J, with 15 bases between. The germline gives CDR1 SGHAT, CDR2 FQDESV (reference sequence). CDR3 nucleotides: TGTGCCAGCAGCTCGGAGGCTAGCGCGACCTACGAGCAGTACTTC. This gives the protein CASSSEASATYEQYF.

V is TRBV6-5 and J is TRBJ2-7; TRBD2 agrees at 15 bases. Per the germline V gene, CDR1 is MNHEY and CDR2 is SVGAGI. The CDR3 has 15 residues. The junction had 3 bases not matched to a gene; V was cut back by 4 bases and J by 5 bases. The CDR3 DNA follows: TGTGCCAGCAGTTGGGGACTAGCGGGAGGCGACGAGCAGTACTTC. Its translation is CASSWGLAGGDEQYF.

This chain links TRBV9 with TRBJ2-7, with D tentatively TRBD2 (6 bases). Germline CDR1 reads SGDLS; CDR2 reads YYNGEE. V was clipped by 0 bases and J by 5 bases, with 12 bases between them. The CDR3 runs 14 residues. The CDR3 nucleotides read TGTGCCAGCAGCGTAGACGGGAGTGGCCACGAGCAGTACTTC. This translates into CASSVDGSGHEQYF.

This sequence joins TRBV27 and TRBJ2-3; D may be TRBD1 (6 bases). This CDR3 region has 15 residues. With 5 bases removed from V and 2 bases from J, the gap between germline ends came to 14 bases. Per germline, CDR1 MNHEY and CDR2 SMNVEV (reference sequence). The CDR3 bases are TGTGCCAGCAGTCCACAGGGAATCTTCACAGATACGCAGTATTTT. Translation gives CASSPQGIFTDTQYF.

The gene calls are TRBV24-1 and TRBJ2-2; TRBD1 agrees at 7 bases. CDR1 KGHDR and CDR2 SFDVKD come from the germline V gene. Unmatched junction bases numbered 13, after V lost 4 bases and J lost 0 bases. This CDR3 spans 19 amino acids. The chain's CDR3 is CATSDSFWTGRSNTGELFF. CDR3 coding DNA: TGTGCCACCAGTGACTCTTTTTGGACAGGCCGCTCGAACACCGGGGAGCTGTTTTTT.

The chain combines TRBV7-9 with TRBJ2-5, with a tentative D call TRBD1 (5 bases). The CDR3 extends over 15 amino acids. The germline V and J ends were trimmed by 3 bases and 1 base, with 12 bases remaining between them. Germline V gene sequence: CDR1 SEHNR, CDR2 FQNEAQ (reference sequence). The CDR3 nucleotides read TGTGCCAGCAGCTTGGTCGACAGCCTCCAAGAGACCCAGTACTTC. This encodes CASSLVDSLQETQYF.

V usage is TRBV6-5 and J usage is TRBJ1-1; the D gene is possibly TRBD1 (6 bases). The CDR3 sequence is 15 residues long. Per germline, CDR1 MNHEY and CDR2 SVGAGI. V was cut by 6 bases and J by 4 bases, with 18 bases left in between. In DNA, the CDR3 is TGTGCCAGCAGCGTACAGGGACGGGCGGTCACTGAAGCTTTCTTT. The encoded protein is CASSVQGRAVTEAFF.

Only one count was recorded for this clone. This chain links TRBV30 with TRBJ2-5; possibly TRBD2 for D (5 bases). Trimming took off 2 bases at V and 10 bases at J, with 17 bases between the two ends. Germline loops: CDR1 GTSNPN, CDR2 SVGIG (reference sequence). This CDR3 is built from 13 residues. The CDR3 loop reads CAWSIRTVEVQYF. The CDR3, as DNA: TGTGCCTGGAGTATTAGGACGGTGGAGGTCCAGTACTTC.

The chain couples TRBV7-9 to TRBJ1-3, with TRBD1 as a possible D gene (6 bases). The V end was cut by 1 base, the J end by 2 bases, with 9 bases between. The CDR3 has 15 amino acids. Germline V lookup: CDR1 SEHNR, CDR2 FQNEAQ (reference sequence). CDR3 residues: CASSLDRVPGNTIYF. The CDR3 bases are TGTGCCAGCAGCTTAGACAGGGTGCCTGGAAACACCATATATTTT.

This chain joins TRBV2 and TRBJ1-2, with D tentatively TRBD1 (6 bases). The CDR3 is made up of 16 amino acids. V was trimmed by 4 bases and J by 4 bases, leaving 19 bases between them. From germline, CDR1 is SNHLY and CDR2 FYNNEI. CDR3 sequence reads: CASSASSTGGGYGYTF. CDR3 DNA: TGTGCCAGCAGTGCATCGTCGACGGGGGGCGGCTATGGCTACACCTTC.

In this sample, this clone turned up many times. Other nucleotide sequences in the sample specify the same CDR3. V and J are TRBV9 and TRBJ2-1, with TRBD2 matching over 12 bases. The CDR3 covers 16 residues. Germline V CDR1 and CDR2: SGDLS, YYNGEE. V lost 4 bases to trimming and J lost 7 bases; unmatched junction nucleotides: 9. The CDR3 DNA reads as TGTGCCAGCAGCTCCCGGACTAGCGGGACTCGGAATGAGCAGTTCTTC. It encodes CASSSRTSGTRNEQFF.

V and J are TRBV6-5 and TRBJ1-2, with 7 bases aligning to TRBD1. CDR3 length: 14 amino acids. The junction had 9 bases not matched to a gene; V was cut back by 6 bases and J by 5 bases. Germline V gives CDR1 MNHEY, CDR2 SVGAGI. CDR3 amino acids: CASRRSGTAYGYTF. CDR3 coding DNA: TGTGCCAGCAGGCGCTCTGGGACAGCTTATGGCTACACCTTC.

The rearrangement joins TRBV7-3 to TRBJ2-6, with D possibly being TRBD1 (6 bases). The germline V gene encodes CDR1 SGHTA and CDR2 FQGTGA. The V gene lost 5 bases and the J gene lost 2 bases, with 19 bases spanning the gap. The CDR3 runs to 18 residues. The CDR3, as DNA: TGTGCCAGCAGCCATGGACAGTATAAGGGGACTGGGGCCAACGTCCTGACTTTC. Translation: CASSHGQYKGTGANVLTF. Full variable domain (missing parts from reference TRBV7-3 and TRBJ2-6): GAGVSQTPSNKVTEKGKYVELRCDPISGHTALYWYRQSLGQGPEFLIYFQGTGAADDSGLPNDRFFAVRPEGSVSTLKIQRTERGDSAVYLCASSHGQYKGTGANVLTFGAGSRLTVL.

V usage is TRBV4-2 and J usage is TRBJ2-7, with D possibly being TRBD2 (6 bases). Trimming pared 0 bases from V and 4 bases from J, leaving 19 bases between. The CDR3 totals 17 residues. Looked up from germline, CDR1 is LGHNA and CDR2 is YNFKEQ. The DNA of the CDR3 is TGTGCCAGCAGCCAAGACTGGGTAGGACTAAGCGGATACGAGCAGTACTTC. Its translation: CASSQDWVGLSGYEQYF.

This clone appeared a single time. The V gene is TRBV28, the J gene TRBJ1-3, with TRBD1 as a possible D gene (5 bases). CDR1 is MDHEN and CDR2 is SYDVKM in the germline V gene. The CDR3 loop spans 16 amino acids. V was cut by 5 bases and J by 0 bases, with 14 bases left in between. DNA for the CDR3: TGTGCCAGCAGTCAACTAAGACAGCGCTCTGGAAACACCATATATTTT. It specifies CASSQLRQRSGNTIYF.

The table lists this clone with a few counts. The DNA for the CDR3 is TGTGCCAGCAGCTTGGCCGTGGGAGGATCCCAGGAGCAGTTCTTC. This sequence encodes CASSLAVGGSQEQFF. This chain joins TRBV5-4 and TRBJ2-1; D is perhaps TRBD2 (6 bases). V was clipped by 0 bases and J by 10 bases, with 17 bases between them. The germline CDR1 and CDR2 sequences are SGHNT and YYREEE (reference sequence). The CDR3 loop spans 15 amino acids. The whole variable domain, remainder taken from reference TRBV5-4 and TRBJ2-1, is ETGVTQSPTHLIKTRGQQVTLRCSSQSGHNTVSWYQQALGQGPQFIFQYYREEENGRGNFPPRFSGLQFPNYSSELNVNALELDDSALYLCASSLAVGGSQEQFFGPGTRLTVL.

The rearrangement uses TRBV10-2 and TRBJ1-1; 11 bases fit TRBD1. J was trimmed by 4 bases and V by 6 bases; bases with no gene match: 4. Germline V lookup: CDR1 WSHSY, CDR2 SAAADI. This CDR3 comprises 14 residues. CDR3 sequence: CASRDGTGGTEAFF. The CDR3, as DNA: TGCGCCAGCAGGGATGGGACAGGGGGCACTGAAGCTTTCTTT.

This chain uses TRBV7-8 with TRBJ2-1, with D perhaps matching TRBD2 (6 bases). Germline CDR1 reads SGHVS; CDR2 reads FQNEAQ. The CDR3 is 13 residues long. The V end was cut by 5 bases, the J end by 6 bases, with 11 bases between. The CDR3: CASSRRLGNEQFF. The CDR3 DNA sequence: TGTGCCAGCAGCCGCAGACTAGGCAATGAGCAGTTCTTC.

This chain joins TRBV29-1 and TRBJ2-7, with TRBD2 matching over 9 bases. CDR3 size: 14 residues. Per the germline V gene, CDR1 is SQVTM and CDR2 is ANQGSEA. The V segment lost 5 bases and the J segment 2 bases; nucleotides outside the gene matches: 7. Here the CDR3 DNA reads TGCAGCGTTAAGGCTGCGGGAGGGCCCTACGAGCAGTACTTC. Amino acids: CSVKAAGGPYEQYF.